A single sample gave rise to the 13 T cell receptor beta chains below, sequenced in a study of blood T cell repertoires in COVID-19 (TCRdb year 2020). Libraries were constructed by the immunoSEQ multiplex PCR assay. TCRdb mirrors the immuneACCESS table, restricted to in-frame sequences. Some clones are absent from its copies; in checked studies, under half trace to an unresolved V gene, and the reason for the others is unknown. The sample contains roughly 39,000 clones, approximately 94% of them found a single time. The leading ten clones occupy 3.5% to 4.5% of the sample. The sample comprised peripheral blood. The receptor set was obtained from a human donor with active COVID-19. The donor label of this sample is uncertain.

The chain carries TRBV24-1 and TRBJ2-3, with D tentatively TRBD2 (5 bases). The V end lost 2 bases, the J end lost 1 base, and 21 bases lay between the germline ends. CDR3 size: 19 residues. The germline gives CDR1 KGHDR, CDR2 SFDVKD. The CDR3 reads CATSDSGPGLALRTDTQYF. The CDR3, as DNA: TGTGCCACCAGTGATTCGGGCCCCGGGTTAGCGCTGCGCACAGATACGCAGTATTTT.

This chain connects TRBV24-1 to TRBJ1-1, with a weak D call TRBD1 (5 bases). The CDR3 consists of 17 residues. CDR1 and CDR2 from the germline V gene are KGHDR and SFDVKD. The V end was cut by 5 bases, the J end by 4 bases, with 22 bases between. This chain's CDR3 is CATSATWGELKGTEAFF. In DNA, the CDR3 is TGTGCCACCAGTGCCACATGGGGGGAATTAAAGGGCACTGAAGCTTTCTTT.

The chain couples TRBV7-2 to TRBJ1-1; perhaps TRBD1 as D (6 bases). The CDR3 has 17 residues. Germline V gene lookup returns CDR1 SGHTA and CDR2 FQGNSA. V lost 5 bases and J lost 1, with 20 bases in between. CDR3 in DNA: TGTGCCAGCAGCCCCGCTACAGGGCCAAGGGGGAACACTGAAGCTTTCTTT. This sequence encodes CASSPATGPRGNTEAFF.

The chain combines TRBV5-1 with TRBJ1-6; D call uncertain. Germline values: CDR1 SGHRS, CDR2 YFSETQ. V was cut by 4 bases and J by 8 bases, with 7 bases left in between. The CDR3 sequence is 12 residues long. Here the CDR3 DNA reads TGCGCCAGCAGCGAGCCGTATTCACCCCTCCACTTT. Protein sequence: CASSEPYSPLHF.

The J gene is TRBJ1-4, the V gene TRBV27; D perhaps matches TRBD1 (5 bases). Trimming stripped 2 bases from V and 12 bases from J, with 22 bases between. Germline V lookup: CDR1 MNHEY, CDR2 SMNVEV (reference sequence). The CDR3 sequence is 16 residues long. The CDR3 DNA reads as TGTGCCAGCAGTTTACGGGGGGGACTGAGGGGCCGGGAACTGTTTTTT. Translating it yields CASSLRGGLRGRELFF.

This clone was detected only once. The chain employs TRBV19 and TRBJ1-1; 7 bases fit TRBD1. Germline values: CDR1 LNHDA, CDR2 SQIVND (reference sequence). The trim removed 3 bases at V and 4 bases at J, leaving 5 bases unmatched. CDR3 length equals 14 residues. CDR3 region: CASSMTGSSTEAFF. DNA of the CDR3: TGTGCCAGTAGTATGACAGGGTCGAGCACTGAAGCTTTCTTT. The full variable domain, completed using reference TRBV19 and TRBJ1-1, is DGGITQSPKYLFRKEGQNVTLSCEQNLNHDAMYWYRQDPGQGLRLIYYSQIVNDFQKGDIAEGYSVSREKKESFPLTVTSAQKNPTAFYLCASSMTGSSTEAFFGQGTRLTVV.

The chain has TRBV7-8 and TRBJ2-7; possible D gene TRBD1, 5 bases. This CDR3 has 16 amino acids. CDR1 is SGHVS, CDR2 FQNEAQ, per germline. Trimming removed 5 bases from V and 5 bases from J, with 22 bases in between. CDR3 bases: TGTGCCAGCAGCCGAGGTCCTGCTAAGGGGCTTGACGAGCAGTACTTC. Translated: CASSRGPAKGLDEQYF.

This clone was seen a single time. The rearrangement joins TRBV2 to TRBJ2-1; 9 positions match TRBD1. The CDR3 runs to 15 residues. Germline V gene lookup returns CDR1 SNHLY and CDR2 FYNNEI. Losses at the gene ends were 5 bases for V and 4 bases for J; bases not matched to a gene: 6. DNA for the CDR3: TGTGCCAGCAGTACGGGACAGGGTTTGTACAATGAGCAGTTCTTC. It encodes CASSTGQGLYNEQFF.

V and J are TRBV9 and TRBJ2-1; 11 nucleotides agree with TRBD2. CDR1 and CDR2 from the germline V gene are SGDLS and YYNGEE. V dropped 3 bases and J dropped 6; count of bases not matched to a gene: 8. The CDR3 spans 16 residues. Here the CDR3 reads CASSATATSGINEQFF. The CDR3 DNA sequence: TGTGCCAGCAGCGCGACCGCGACTAGCGGGATCAATGAGCAGTTCTTC.

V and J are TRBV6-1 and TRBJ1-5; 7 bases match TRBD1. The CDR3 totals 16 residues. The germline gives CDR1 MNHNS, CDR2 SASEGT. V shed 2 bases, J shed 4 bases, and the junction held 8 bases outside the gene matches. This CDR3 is CASSEIFGTANQPQHF. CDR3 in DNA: TGTGCCAGCAGTGAAATATTCGGGACAGCTAATCAGCCCCAGCATTTT.

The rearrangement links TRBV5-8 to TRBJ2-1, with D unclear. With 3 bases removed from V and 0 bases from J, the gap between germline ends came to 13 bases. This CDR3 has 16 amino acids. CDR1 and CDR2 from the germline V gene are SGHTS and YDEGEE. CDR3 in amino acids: CASSSIKHLSYNEQFF. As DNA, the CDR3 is TGTGCCAGCAGCTCCATTAAGCACCTCTCCTACAATGAGCAGTTCTTC.

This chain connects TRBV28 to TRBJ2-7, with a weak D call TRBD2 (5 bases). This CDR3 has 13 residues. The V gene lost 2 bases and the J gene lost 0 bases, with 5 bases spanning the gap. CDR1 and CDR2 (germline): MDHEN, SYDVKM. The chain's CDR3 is CASSLTSSYEQYF. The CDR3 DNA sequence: TGTGCCAGCAGTTTAACTAGCTCCTACGAGCAGTACTTC.

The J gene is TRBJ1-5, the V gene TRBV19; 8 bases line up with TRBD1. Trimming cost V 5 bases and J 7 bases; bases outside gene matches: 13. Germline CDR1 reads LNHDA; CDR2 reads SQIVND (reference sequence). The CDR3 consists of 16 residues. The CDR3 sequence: CASSQPDRGSGQPQHF. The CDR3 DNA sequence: TGTGCCAGTAGTCAACCAGACAGGGGATCAGGACAGCCCCAGCATTTT. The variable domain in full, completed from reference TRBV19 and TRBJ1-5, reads DGGITQSPKYLFRKEGQNVTLSCEQNLNHDAMYWYRQDPGQGLRLIYYSQIVNDFQKGDIAEGYSVSREKKESFPLTVTSAQKNPTAFYLCASSQPDRGSGQPQHFGDGTRLSIL.